One sample yielded the 9 T cell receptor beta chains listed below, sequenced in a study of blood T cell repertoires in COVID-19. Produced via immunoSEQ multiplex PCR; TCRdb's table is partial and in-frame only. This table has 230,000 or so clones, 65% to 90% appearing once. What was sequenced was peripheral blood. Receptors originate from a human donor in a cohort sampled during active COVID-19.

The chain couples TRBV7-2 to TRBJ2-7; 7 bases map to TRBD1. Germline CDR1 SGHTA, CDR2 FQGNSA. V lost 4 bases to trimming and J lost 2 bases; unmatched junction nucleotides: 5. The CDR3 has 14 residues. CDR3: CASSYRQGTYEQYF. The CDR3 coding sequence is TGTGCCAGCAGCTACCGACAGGGAACCTACGAGCAGTACTTC.

This clone was counted a single time. This rearrangement joins TRBV5-4 to TRBJ1-5; weak D call: TRBD1 (5 bases). The V gene lost 1 base and the J gene lost 12 bases, with 17 bases spanning the gap. Germline-derived CDR1 and CDR2 are SGHNT and YYREEE (reference sequence). This CDR3 contains 14 residues. DNA of the CDR3: TGTGCCAGCAGCTTGTGGGAAGTGCGGGGGGACCAGCATTTT. Translated: CASSLWEVRGDQHF.

The chain employs TRBV2 and TRBJ2-7, with 7 bases that match TRBD1. Germline assignment: CDR1 SNHLY and CDR2 FYNNEI. CDR3 length equals 14 residues. V lost 6 bases to trimming and J lost 1 base; unmatched junction nucleotides: 6. The CDR3 bases are TGTGCCAGCAGAGGGGGCAGGGGTTCCTACGAGCAGTACTTC. It is translated as CASRGGRGSYEQYF.

The rearrangement uses TRBV6-2 or TRBV6-3 and TRBJ2-1; TRBD2 aligns across 14 bases. The CDR3 has 15 amino acids. Germline V CDR1 and CDR2: MNHEY, SVGEGT. V lost 3 bases, J lost 9 bases, and 4 bases stayed unmatched. The CDR3 is CASSYGTSGGIEQFF. CDR3 coding DNA: TGTGCCAGCAGTTATGGGACTAGCGGGGGAATTGAGCAGTTCTTC.

This CDR3 reads CASSQGTLNTEAFF. The CDR3 DNA reads TGTGCCAGCAGCCAAGGGACACTAAACACTGAAGCTTTCTTT. This rearrangement joins TRBV3-1 (or the pseudogene TRBV3-2) to TRBJ1-1, with D maybe TRBD1 (5 bases). The germline CDR1 and CDR2 sequences are LGHDT and YNNKEL (reference sequence). There are 14 residues in the CDR3. V lost 1 base and J 2 bases, leaving 8 bases between the germline ends.

The chain is built from TRBV5-1 and TRBJ2-7; 10 bases are a match to TRBD1. CDR3 length: 16 residues. Per germline, CDR1 SGHRS and CDR2 YFSETQ. J gave up 3 bases and V 3 bases, and 9 bases lay outside the gene matches. CDR3 protein: CASSSSSGTGDYEQYF. Written as DNA, the CDR3 is TGCGCCAGCAGCTCCTCTTCCGGGACAGGGGACTACGAGCAGTACTTC.

The V gene is TRBV10-3, the J gene TRBJ2-7; 10 bases are shared with TRBD2. CDR3 length: 16 residues. CDR1 ENHRY and CDR2 SYGVKD come from the germline V gene. J gave up 2 bases and V 5 bases, and 9 bases lay outside the gene matches. The CDR3 spells CAISSSASGGTYEQYF. The CDR3 DNA sequence: TGTGCCATCAGTTCTAGTGCTAGCGGGGGCACCTACGAGCAGTACTTC.

With respect to this clone: The sample carries other DNA sequences with the same CDR3. V usage is TRBV7-9 and J usage is TRBJ2-7, with 7 nucleotides matching TRBD1. The ends lost 5 bases at V and 3 bases at J; junction bases unmatched: 7. The CDR3 spans 14 residues. Germline assignment: CDR1 SEHNR and CDR2 FQNEAQ (reference sequence). DNA of the CDR3: TGTGCCAGCAGCCTAGGAGGACAGGTCTACGAGCAGTACTTC. It encodes CASSLGGQVYEQYF.

The chain carries TRBV5-1 and TRBJ2-1, with 10 bases that match TRBD2. The trim removed 4 bases at V and 6 bases at J, leaving 7 bases unmatched. Germline V gives CDR1 SGHRS, CDR2 YFSETQ. The CDR3 is 15 residues long. DNA for the CDR3: TGCGCCAGCAGCGCCGGGACTAGCGTTTCCAATGAGCAGTTCTTC. It is translated as CASSAGTSVSNEQFF.